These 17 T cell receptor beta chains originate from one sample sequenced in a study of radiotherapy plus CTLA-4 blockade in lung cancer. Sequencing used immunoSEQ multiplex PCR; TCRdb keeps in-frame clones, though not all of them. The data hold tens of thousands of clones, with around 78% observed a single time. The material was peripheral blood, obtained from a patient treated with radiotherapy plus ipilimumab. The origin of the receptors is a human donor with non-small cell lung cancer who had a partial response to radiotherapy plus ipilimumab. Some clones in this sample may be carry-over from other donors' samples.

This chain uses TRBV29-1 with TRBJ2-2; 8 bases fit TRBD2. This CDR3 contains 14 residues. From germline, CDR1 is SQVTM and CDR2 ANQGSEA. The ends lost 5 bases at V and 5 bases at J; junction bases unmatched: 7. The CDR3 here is CSVLAGGGTGELFF. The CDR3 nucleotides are TGCAGCGTTCTGGCGGGGGGAGGAACCGGGGAGCTGTTTTTT.

The CDR3 loop is CASSLVTGTGVDTEAFF. CDR3 coding DNA: TGCGCCAGCAGCTTGGTCACCGGGACAGGGGTCGACACTGAAGCTTTCTTT. The chain combines TRBV5-1 with TRBJ1-1; TRBD1 matches at 10 bases. This CDR3 is 17 amino acids long. The germline CDR1 and CDR2 sequences are SGHRS and YFSETQ. V lost 0 bases to trimming and J lost 3 bases; unmatched junction nucleotides: 8.

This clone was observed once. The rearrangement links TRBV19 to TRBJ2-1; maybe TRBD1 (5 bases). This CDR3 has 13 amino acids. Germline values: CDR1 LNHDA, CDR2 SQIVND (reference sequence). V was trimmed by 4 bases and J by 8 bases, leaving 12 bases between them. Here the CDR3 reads CASSTSQGYEQFF. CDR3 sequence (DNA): TGTGCCAGTAGTACGTCCCAGGGATATGAGCAGTTCTTC.

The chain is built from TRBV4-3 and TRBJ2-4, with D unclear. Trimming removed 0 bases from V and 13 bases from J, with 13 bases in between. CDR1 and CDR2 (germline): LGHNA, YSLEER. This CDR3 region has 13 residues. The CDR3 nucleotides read TGCGCCAGCAGCCAAGATGGAAGCGCAAGACAGTACTTC. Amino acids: CASSQDGSARQYF.

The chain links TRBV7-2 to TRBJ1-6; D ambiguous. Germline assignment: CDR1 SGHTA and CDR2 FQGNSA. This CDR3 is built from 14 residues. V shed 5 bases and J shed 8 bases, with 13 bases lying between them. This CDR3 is CASSGPLRDSPLHF. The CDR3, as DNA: TGTGCCAGCAGCGGGCCCTTGCGGGATTCACCCCTCCACTTT.

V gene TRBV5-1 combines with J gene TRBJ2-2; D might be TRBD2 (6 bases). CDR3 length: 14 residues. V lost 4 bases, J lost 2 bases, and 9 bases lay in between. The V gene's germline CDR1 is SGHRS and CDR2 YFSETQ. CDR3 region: CASSRTTNTGELFF. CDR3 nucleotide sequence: TGCGCCAGCAGCAGGACTACTAACACCGGGGAGCTGTTTTTT.

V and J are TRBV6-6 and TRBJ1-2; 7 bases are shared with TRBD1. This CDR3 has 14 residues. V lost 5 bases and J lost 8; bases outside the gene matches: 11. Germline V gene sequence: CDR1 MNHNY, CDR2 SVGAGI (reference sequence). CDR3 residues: CASSADWTGDGYTF. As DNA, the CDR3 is TGTGCCAGCAGTGCCGATTGGACAGGCGACGGCTACACCTTC.

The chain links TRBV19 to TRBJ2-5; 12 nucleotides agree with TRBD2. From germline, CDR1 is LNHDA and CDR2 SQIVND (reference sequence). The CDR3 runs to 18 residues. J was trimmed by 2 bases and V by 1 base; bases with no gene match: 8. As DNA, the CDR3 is TGTGCCAGTAGTATAGGGCTAGCGGGAGGGCCCGATCAAGAGACCCAGTACTTC. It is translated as CASSIGLAGGPDQETQYF.

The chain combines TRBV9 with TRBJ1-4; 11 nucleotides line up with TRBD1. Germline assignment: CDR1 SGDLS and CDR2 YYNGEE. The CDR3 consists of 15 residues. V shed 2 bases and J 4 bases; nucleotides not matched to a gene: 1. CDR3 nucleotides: TGTGCCAGCAGCGTCGGGACAGGGGGTAATGAAAAACTGTTTTTT. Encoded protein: CASSVGTGGNEKLFF.

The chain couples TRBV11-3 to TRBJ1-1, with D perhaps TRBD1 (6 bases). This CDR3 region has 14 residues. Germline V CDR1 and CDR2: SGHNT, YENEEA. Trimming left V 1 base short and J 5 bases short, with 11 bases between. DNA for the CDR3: TGTGCCAGCAGCTTAGGGACAGAAGGTACTGAAGCTTTCTTT. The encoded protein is CASSLGTEGTEAFF. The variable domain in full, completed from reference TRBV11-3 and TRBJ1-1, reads EAGVVQSPRYKIIEKKQPVAFWCNPISGHNTLYWYLQNLGQGPELLIRYENEEAVDDSQLPKDRFSAERLKGVDSTLKIQPAELGDSAVYLCASSLGTEGTEAFFGQGTRLTVV.

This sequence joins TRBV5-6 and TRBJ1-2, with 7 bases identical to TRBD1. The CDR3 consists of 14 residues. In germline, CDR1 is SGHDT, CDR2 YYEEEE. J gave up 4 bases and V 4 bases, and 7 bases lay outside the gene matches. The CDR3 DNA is TGTGCCAGCAGCACCCGACAGGGCGTCTATGGCTACACCTTC. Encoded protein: CASSTRQGVYGYTF. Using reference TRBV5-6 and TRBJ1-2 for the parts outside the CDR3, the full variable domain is DAGVTQSPTHLIKTRGQQVTLRCSPKSGHDTVSWYQQALGQGPQFIFQYYEEEERQRGNFPDRFSGHQFPNYSSELNVNALLLGDSALYLCASSTRQGVYGYTFGSGTRLTVV.

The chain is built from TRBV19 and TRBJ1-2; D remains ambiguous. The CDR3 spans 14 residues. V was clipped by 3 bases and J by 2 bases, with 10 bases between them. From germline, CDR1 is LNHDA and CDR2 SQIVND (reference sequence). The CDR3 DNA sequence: TGTGCCAGTAGTATTAGGGAGTTAAACTATGGCTACACCTTC. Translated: CASSIRELNYGYTF.

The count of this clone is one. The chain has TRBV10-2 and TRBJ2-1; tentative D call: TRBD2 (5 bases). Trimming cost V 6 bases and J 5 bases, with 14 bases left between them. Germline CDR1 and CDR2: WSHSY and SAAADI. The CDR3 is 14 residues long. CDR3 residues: CASSHAGRNNEQFF. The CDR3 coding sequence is TGCGCCAGCAGCCATGCGGGCAGAAACAATGAGCAGTTCTTC.

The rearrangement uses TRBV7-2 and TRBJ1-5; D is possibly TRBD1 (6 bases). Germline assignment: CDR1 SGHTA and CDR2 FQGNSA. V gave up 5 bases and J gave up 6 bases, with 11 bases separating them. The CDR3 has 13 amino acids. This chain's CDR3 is CASSKQGSQPQHF. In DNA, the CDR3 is TGTGCCAGCAGCAAACAGGGTAGTCAGCCCCAGCATTTT.

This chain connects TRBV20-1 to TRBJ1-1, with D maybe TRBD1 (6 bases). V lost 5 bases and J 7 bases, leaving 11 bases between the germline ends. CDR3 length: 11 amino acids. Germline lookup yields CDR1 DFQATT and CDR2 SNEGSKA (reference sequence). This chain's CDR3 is CSALRTVEAFF. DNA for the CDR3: TGCAGTGCTTTACGGACAGTTGAAGCTTTCTTT.

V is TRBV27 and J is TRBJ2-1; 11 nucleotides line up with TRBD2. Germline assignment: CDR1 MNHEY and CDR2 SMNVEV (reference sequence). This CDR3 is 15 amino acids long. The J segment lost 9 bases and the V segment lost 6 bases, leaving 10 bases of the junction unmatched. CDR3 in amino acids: CASRSTSGRVGEQFF. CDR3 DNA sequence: TGTGCCAGCAGATCAACTAGCGGGAGAGTCGGTGAGCAGTTCTTC.

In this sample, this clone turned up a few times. The CDR3 region has the DNA TGTGCCAGCAGCTTAGGTTCGGGACTAGCAAGATACGAGCAGTACTTC. This encodes CASSLGSGLARYEQYF. The V gene is TRBV7-2, the J gene TRBJ2-7; TRBD2 matches at 9 bases. The CDR3 runs 16 residues. Losses at the gene ends were 1 base for V and 4 bases for J; bases not matched to a gene: 8. The germline gives CDR1 SGHTA, CDR2 FQGNSA.